A selection of T cell receptor beta chains follows, all from one sample in a study of Graves' ophthalmopathy and Graves' hyperthyroidism. TCRdb redid the calling of the multiplex PCR reads with MiXCR, one entry per CDR3 protein. The top ten hold around 6.6% of the sample, which has 400,000 or so distinct CDR3 sequences, just over 15% seen once. The sequencing sample was made of peripheral blood. The receptors originated from a woman younger than 35 with stable Graves' hyperthyroidism. Each CDR3 is given with its conserved first and last residue. The order of the fields is J gene, V gene, CDR3 protein.

J gene: TRBJ2-5; V gene: TRBV5-1; CDR3 protein: CASSANPGTAETQYF
J gene: TRBJ2-5; V gene: TRBV7-9; CDR3 protein: CASSITGETEDF
J gene: TRBJ1-2; V gene: TRBV10-3; CDR3 protein: CAIRELDRGYGYTF
J gene: TRBJ2-7; V gene: TRBV29-1; CDR3 protein: CSVGTGNLEQYF
J gene: TRBJ1-1; V gene: TRBV9; CDR3 protein: CASSARQGHANTEAFF
J gene: TRBJ1-2; V gene: TRBV27; CDR3 protein: CASSLTPGTGTGYTF
J gene: TRBJ1-1; V gene: TRBV19; CDR3 protein: CASISGNTEAFF
J gene: TRBJ2-2; V gene: TRBV7-3; CDR3 protein: CASSLGARAGELFF
J gene: TRBJ2-5; V gene: TRBV29-1; CDR3 protein: CSVRTGQETQYF
J gene: TRBJ2-6; V gene: TRBV12-3/TRBV12-4; CDR3 protein: CASSLGPPAAGANVLTF
J gene: TRBJ2-5; V gene: TRBV7-9; CDR3 protein: CASSLDAGERETQYF
J gene: TRBJ2-2; V gene: TRBV20-1; CDR3 protein: CFDGLEDTGELFF
J gene: TRBJ2-5; V gene: TRBV6-2/TRBV6-3; CDR3 protein: CASSSDRLAGVLRGLTQYF
J gene: TRBJ1-2; V gene: TRBV11-2; CDR3 protein: CASSSASQGGGYTF
J gene: TRBJ1-2; V gene: TRBV5-1; CDR3 protein: CASSIQTGTNYGYTF
J gene: TRBJ2-7; V gene: TRBV12-3/TRBV12-4; CDR3 protein: CASSLAGGRPAYF
J gene: TRBJ2-7; V gene: TRBV6-2/TRBV6-3; CDR3 protein: CASSQLRALAGEQYF
J gene: TRBJ1-5; V gene: TRBV2; CDR3 protein: CASSGTVSNQPQHF
J gene: TRBJ1-2; V gene: TRBV9; CDR3 protein: CASSYGVYGYTF
J gene: TRBJ2-7; V gene: TRBV24-1; CDR3 protein: CATSDYGHGVISYDQYF
J gene: TRBJ1-2; V gene: TRBV7-2; CDR3 protein: CTSSTRDKEGGYTF
J gene: TRBJ1-1; V gene: TRBV6-5; CDR3 protein: CASINDANTEAFF
J gene: TRBJ2-5; V gene: TRBV4-2; CDR3 protein: CASSRSAGGQETQYF